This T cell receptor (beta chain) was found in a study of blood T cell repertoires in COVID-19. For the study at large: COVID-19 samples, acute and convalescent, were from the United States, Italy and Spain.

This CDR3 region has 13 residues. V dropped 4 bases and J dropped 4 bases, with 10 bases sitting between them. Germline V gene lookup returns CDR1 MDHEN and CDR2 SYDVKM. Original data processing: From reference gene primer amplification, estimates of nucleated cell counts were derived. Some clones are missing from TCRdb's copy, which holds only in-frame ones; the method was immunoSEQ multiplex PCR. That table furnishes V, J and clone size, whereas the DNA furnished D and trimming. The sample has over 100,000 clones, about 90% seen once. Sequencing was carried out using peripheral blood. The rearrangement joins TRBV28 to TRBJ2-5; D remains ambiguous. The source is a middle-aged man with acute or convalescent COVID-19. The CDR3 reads CASSWASRETQYF. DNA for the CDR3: TGTGCCAGCAGTTGGGCGAGTAGAGAGACCCAGTACTTC.